This entry lists 26 T cell receptor beta chains sequenced from one sample in a study of CD8 T cells in ankylosing spondylitis. TCRdb recomputed calls from the 5' RACE reads with MiXCR, one row per CDR3 protein. This table has about 25,000 distinct CDR3 sequences, under 3% appearing once. Sequenced material: blood, either unsorted or a sorted T cell fraction (not recorded which). These receptor sequences come from a female donor with ankylosing spondylitis or in good health (not recorded which).

This clonotype was counted at least ten times. The V call is TRBV9, the J call TRBJ1-4; weak D call: TRBD1 (5 bases). Germline loops: CDR1 SGDLS, CDR2 YYNGEE. This CDR3 contains 15 residues. Trimming shortened V by 0 bases and J by 4 bases, and 10 bases separated the two germline ends. CDR3 DNA sequence: TGTGCCAGCAGCGTAGTGGGGGGGAATAATGAAAAACTGTTTTTT. Its protein product is CASSVVGGNNEKLFF.

This clonotype was seen ten or more times. V is TRBV9 and J is TRBJ1-3, with D unresolved. V was pared by 5 bases and J by 4 bases, with 10 bases between. This CDR3 comprises 13 residues. Germline V CDR1 and CDR2: SGDLS, YYNGEE. CDR3 sequence reads: CASSGHSGNTIYF. The CDR3 bases are TGTGCCAGCAGTGGCCATTCCGGAAACACCATATATTTT.

The sample holds many counts of this clonotype. J is TRBJ2-3 and V is TRBV9; 8 nucleotides agree with TRBD2. The CDR3 runs to 15 residues. Losses at the gene ends were 3 bases for V and 6 bases for J; bases not matched to a gene: 9. Germline V gene sequence: CDR1 SGDLS, CDR2 YYNGEE. The DNA for the CDR3 is TGTGCCAGCAGCGCCTCCGGGACTAGAGGCGATACGCAGTATTTT. Translation gives CASSASGTRGDTQYF.

This clonotype was seen ten or more times. The chain is built from TRBV9 and TRBJ2-2, with a tentative D call TRBD2 (5 bases). V lost 6 bases to trimming and J lost 6 bases, with 15 bases between them. This CDR3 is built from 14 residues. In germline, CDR1 is SGDLS, CDR2 YYNGEE. The CDR3 DNA is TGTGCCAGCAACCGGGATTCTTTTCCCGGGGAGCTGTTTTTT. Amino acids: CASNRDSFPGELFF.

The sample holds many counts of this clonotype. This chain uses TRBV9 with TRBJ1-5; 7 bases line up with TRBD1. Germline lookup yields CDR1 SGDLS and CDR2 YYNGEE. V lost 2 bases and J lost 4; bases outside the gene matches: 3. This CDR3 comprises 14 residues. The CDR3 spells CASSVGTANQPQHF. CDR3 DNA sequence: TGTGCCAGCAGCGTCGGGACAGCAAATCAGCCCCAGCATTTT.

There are many counts of this clonotype. The chain recombines TRBV9 with TRBJ2-3; TRBD2 agrees at 10 bases. CDR1 SGDLS and CDR2 YYNGEE come from the germline V gene. J lost 3 bases, V lost 0 bases, and 4 bases had no gene match. The CDR3 covers 16 residues. DNA for the CDR3: TGTGCCAGCAGCGTAGGCCTAGCGGGAGCAACAGATACGCAGTATTTT. This translates into CASSVGLAGATDTQYF.

This clonotype was found many times. The J gene is TRBJ1-1, the V gene TRBV9; D perhaps matches TRBD1 (5 bases). Looked up from germline, CDR1 is SGDLS and CDR2 is YYNGEE. The length of the CDR3 is 14 residues. V lost 4 bases and J lost 0, with 10 bases in between. DNA for the CDR3: TGTGCCAGCAGCTACGACAGCATGAACACTGAAGCTTTCTTT. Translating gives CASSYDSMNTEAFF.

This clonotype appeared many times. V gene TRBV9 combines with J gene TRBJ2-7, with D perhaps matching TRBD1 (6 bases). CDR3 length: 13 residues. Germline V gene lookup returns CDR1 SGDLS and CDR2 YYNGEE. V shed 3 bases and J shed 5 bases, with 12 bases lying between them. CDR3 region: CASSARDTHEQYF. The CDR3 DNA sequence: TGTGCCAGCAGCGCTAGGGACACCCACGAGCAGTACTTC.

This clonotype was observed many times. The chain carries TRBV9 and TRBJ2-5; 7 bases line up with TRBD1. Looked up from germline, CDR1 is SGDLS and CDR2 is YYNGEE. There are 16 residues in the CDR3. V gave up 2 bases and J gave up 1 base; unmatched junction bases: 8. The CDR3 nucleotides are TGTGCCAGCAGCGTCGAGGGCTCAGGGGGCCAAGAGACCCAGTACTTC. The encoded protein is CASSVEGSGGQETQYF.

This clonotype was seen at least ten times. The V call is TRBV9, the J call TRBJ1-3; D is ambiguous. Germline-derived CDR1 and CDR2 are SGDLS and YYNGEE. The CDR3 has 17 amino acids. V lost 0 bases and J 0 bases, leaving 13 bases between the germline ends. DNA for the CDR3: TGTGCCAGCAGCGTAGCCGAGGGTGAGCTCTCTGGAAACACCATATATTTT. Translated, it gives CASSVAEGELSGNTIYF.

The rearrangement links TRBV9 to TRBJ2-6; D uncertain. This CDR3 region has 17 residues. Trimming took 1 base from V and 0 from J, leaving 11 bases between them. Germline values: CDR1 SGDLS, CDR2 YYNGEE. The CDR3 protein is CASSVPPSGSGANVLTF. The CDR3 DNA reads TGTGCCAGCAGCGTACCTCCTTCAGGCTCTGGGGCCAACGTCCTGACTTTC.

In its sample, this clonotype was seen many times. The V and J genes are TRBV9 and TRBJ2-3; D tentatively reads TRBD1 or TRBD2 (6 bases each). V lost 0 bases and J 0 bases, leaving 11 bases between the germline ends. This CDR3 is 16 amino acids long. Germline CDR1 and CDR2: SGDLS and YYNGEE. The CDR3 DNA reads TGTGCCAGCAGCGTAGAAGGGGGGCCAAGCACAGATACGCAGTATTTT. Residues: CASSVEGGPSTDTQYF.

This clonotype was seen at least ten times. The chain's CDR3 is CASSVDGGGLPETQYF. The CDR3 region has the DNA TGTGCCAGCAGCGTAGACGGCGGGGGGCTCCCAGAGACCCAGTACTTC. The chain recombines TRBV9 with TRBJ2-5; 8 bases align to TRBD2. There are 16 residues in the CDR3. The ends lost 0 bases at V and 4 bases at J; junction bases unmatched: 8. Germline lookup yields CDR1 SGDLS and CDR2 YYNGEE. The variable domain in full, with the rest retrieved from reference TRBV9 and TRBJ2-5, is DSGVTQTPKHLITATGQRVTLRCSPRSGDLSVYWYQQSLDQGLQFLIQYYNGEERAKGNILERFSAQQFPDLHSELNLSSLELGDSALYFCASSVDGGGLPETQYFGPGTRLLVL.

This clonotype was detected many times. The chain has TRBV9 and TRBJ2-1, with TRBD2 identical over 9 bases. V dropped 0 bases and J dropped 7; count of bases not matched to a gene: 5. This CDR3 is built from 15 residues. Per germline, CDR1 SGDLS and CDR2 YYNGEE. CDR3: CASSVESLAGNEQFF. The CDR3 coding sequence is TGTGCCAGCAGCGTAGAATCCCTAGCGGGAAATGAGCAGTTCTTC.

Many counts were recorded for this clonotype. The V and J genes are TRBV9 and TRBJ2-2; 7 bases line up with TRBD2. With V trimmed by 2 bases and J by 2 bases, 6 bases remained unmatched. Germline CDR1 SGDLS, CDR2 YYNGEE. The CDR3 runs to 16 residues. The CDR3 reads CASSVTAGINTGELFF. Here the CDR3 DNA reads TGTGCCAGCAGCGTCACAGCGGGGATAAACACCGGGGAGCTGTTTTTT.

This clonotype rates as medium-sized. This sequence joins TRBV9 and TRBJ2-2; perhaps TRBD2 as D (5 bases). The germline CDR1 and CDR2 sequences are SGDLS and YYNGEE. There are 16 residues in the CDR3. Trimming took 0 bases from V and 2 from J, leaving 11 bases between them. CDR3 sequence reads: CASSVGGRTNTGELFF. CDR3 nucleotide sequence: TGTGCCAGCAGCGTAGGTGGGAGAACCAACACCGGGGAGCTGTTTTTT.

This clonotype was seen many times. V and J are TRBV9 and TRBJ2-1, with 8 bases lining up with TRBD2. V was clipped by 0 bases and J by 3 bases; unmatched bases: 2. CDR1 SGDLS and CDR2 YYNGEE come from the germline V gene. The CDR3 has 15 amino acids. In nucleotides, the CDR3 is TGTGCCAGCAGCGTAGCGGGGGGGCACTACAATGAGCAGTTCTTC. Translation: CASSVAGGHYNEQFF.

This clonotype was found many times. The chain has TRBV9 and TRBJ1-2; TRBD1 is a possible D gene (6 bases). Trimming removed 4 bases from V and 8 bases from J, with 21 bases in between. Germline lookup yields CDR1 SGDLS and CDR2 YYNGEE. The CDR3 extends over 15 amino acids. Here the CDR3 reads CASSLRQEWEGGYTF. CDR3 bases: TGTGCCAGCAGCCTCCGACAGGAGTGGGAAGGAGGCTACACCTTC. Variable domain in full (rest from reference TRBV9 and TRBJ1-2): DSGVTQTPKHLITATGQRVTLRCSPRSGDLSVYWYQQSLDQGLQFLIQYYNGEERAKGNILERFSAQQFPDLHSELNLSSLELGDSALYFCASSLRQEWEGGYTFGSGTRLTVV.

This clonotype was counted ten times or more. The chain carries TRBV9 and TRBJ2-5, with 9 bases that match TRBD2. Germline V gives CDR1 SGDLS, CDR2 YYNGEE. V trimming: 3 bases; J trimming: 4 bases; junction bases outside the gene matches: 7. This CDR3 has 15 residues. The CDR3 sequence: CASSGIAGVGETQYF. The CDR3 DNA reads as TGTGCCAGCAGCGGAATAGCGGGAGTGGGAGAGACCCAGTACTTC. Full variable domain (outside the CDR3, taken from reference TRBV9 and TRBJ2-5): DSGVTQTPKHLITATGQRVTLRCSPRSGDLSVYWYQQSLDQGLQFLIQYYNGEERAKGNILERFSAQQFPDLHSELNLSSLELGDSALYFCASSGIAGVGETQYFGPGTRLLVL.

This clonotype has ten or more counts. CDR3 region: CASSVSGQGDMAFF. Written as DNA, the CDR3 is TGTGCCAGCAGCGTATCCGGACAGGGTGATATGGCTTTCTTT. The chain links TRBV9 to TRBJ1-1, with TRBD1 identical over 8 bases. V was clipped by 1 base and J by 11 bases; unmatched bases: 10. CDR3 size: 14 residues. CDR1 SGDLS and CDR2 YYNGEE come from the germline V gene. Looking up the rest from reference TRBV9 and TRBJ1-1 gives the full variable domain: DSGVTQTPKHLITATGQRVTLRCSPRSGDLSVYWYQQSLDQGLQFLIQYYNGEERAKGNILERFSAQQFPDLHSELNLSSLELGDSALYFCASSVSGQGDMAFFGQGTRLTVV.

This clonotype has at least ten counts. This rearrangement joins TRBV9 to TRBJ2-7; D could derive from TRBD1 or TRBD2 (7 bases each). The CDR3 contains 13 residues. V lost 0 bases, J lost 7 bases, and 11 bases lay in between. The germline V gene encodes CDR1 SGDLS and CDR2 YYNGEE. CDR3: CASSVGQGGEQYF. For the CDR3, the DNA is TGTGCCAGCAGCGTAGGACAGGGAGGGGAGCAGTACTTC.

Many counts were recorded for this clonotype. V usage is TRBV9 and J usage is TRBJ1-1; D gene uncertain. Trimming left V 6 bases short and J 2 bases short, with 17 bases between. CDR3 size: 15 residues. Looked up from germline, CDR1 is SGDLS and CDR2 is YYNGEE. CDR3 sequence reads: CASTRGEQLNTEAFF. CDR3 in DNA: TGTGCCAGCACCCGGGGTGAGCAGCTAAACACTGAAGCTTTCTTT.

This clonotype came up many times. V usage is TRBV9 and J usage is TRBJ2-7, with D perhaps TRBD1 (5 bases). Germline CDR1 and CDR2: SGDLS and YYNGEE. V gave up 0 bases and J gave up 6 bases, with 13 bases separating them. This CDR3 is built from 14 residues. CDR3 nucleotide sequence: TGTGCCAGCAGCGTAGACCCAGGGCTCGGCGAGCAGTACTTC. Its protein product is CASSVDPGLGEQYF. Filled out from reference TRBV9 and TRBJ2-7, the complete variable domain reads DSGVTQTPKHLITATGQRVTLRCSPRSGDLSVYWYQQSLDQGLQFLIQYYNGEERAKGNILERFSAQQFPDLHSELNLSSLELGDSALYFCASSVDPGLGEQYFGPGTRLTVT.

This clonotype was counted many times. The rearrangement joins TRBV9 to TRBJ2-3; the D gene could be TRBD1 or TRBD2 (5 bases each). The CDR3 spans 13 residues. Germline V gives CDR1 SGDLS, CDR2 YYNGEE. V lost 4 bases, J lost 5 bases, and 11 bases lay in between. CDR3 region: CASSPRDGDTQYF. Here the CDR3 DNA reads TGTGCCAGCAGCCCCCGGGACGGAGATACGCAGTATTTT.

At least ten counts were recorded for this clonotype. The V and J genes are TRBV9 and TRBJ2-5; D perhaps matches TRBD1 (5 bases). Trimming shortened V by 0 bases and J by 2 bases, and 14 bases separated the two germline ends. CDR3 length: 16 residues. CDR1 SGDLS and CDR2 YYNGEE come from the germline V gene. Here the CDR3 DNA reads TGTGCCAGCAGCGTAGGGACACGCAATCTACAAGAGACCCAGTACTTC. This encodes CASSVGTRNLQETQYF.

By its share, this clonotype is medium-sized. The V call is TRBV9, the J call TRBJ1-1; D gene ambiguous. CDR1 is SGDLS, CDR2 YYNGEE, per germline. The CDR3 totals 14 residues. The V and J ends lost 6 bases and 8 bases respectively, with 20 bases between them. The DNA for the CDR3 is TGTGCCAGCACCCCAAGAGCACAGCCCAACGAAGCTTTCTTT. Protein product: CASTPRAQPNEAFF.